This T cell receptor (beta chain) was sequenced in a study of technical replicates of blood from a handful of donors. The CDR3 is 15 residues long. The germline V gene encodes CDR1 MNHEY and CDR2 SVGAGI. V was pared by 8 bases and J by 8 bases, with 15 bases of the junction left unmatched. The protocol was immunoSEQ multiplex PCR, while the TCRdb copy is restricted to in-frame clones and leaves out a portion. The top ten clones hold more than 0.25% of a sample with about 68,000 clones, 95% to 97% of them seen once. Material: T cells isolated from PBMCs. The chain couples TRBV6-5 to TRBJ1-5; 7 nucleotides align to TRBD1. The source is a human donor in good health. CDR3 residues: CASRRDSTLLEPQHF. CDR3 coding DNA: TGTGCCAGCCGACGGGACAGCACCCTCTTAGAGCCCCAGCATTTT.